This T cell receptor (beta chain) is from a study of PD-1 blockade in mismatch repair-deficient tumors. Study-level information: Patients had approximately 12 mismatch repair-deficient cancer types, all previously treated and progressing. Study-wide points: Rapid post-treatment expansion, then contraction, generally preceding radiologic response, marked tumor-resident clones.

V shed 0 bases and J shed 8 bases, with 20 bases lying between them. Per germline, CDR1 MNHEY and CDR2 SMNVEV (reference sequence). The CDR3 length is 18 residues. With regard to this clone: Its antigen is unidentified.

Every patient had mismatch repair deficiency by PCR or immunohistochemistry. TCR sequencing covered a few patients who responded to pembrolizumab. Sequenced by immunoSEQ multiplex PCR; TCRdb stores in-frame clones only, minus some. This table holds 85,000 to 130,000 clones, about four fifths found once. The receptor comes from an adult with mismatch repair-deficient cancer. The genes are TRBV27 and TRBJ1-6, with D perhaps matching TRBD1 (5 bases). The sample here was peripheral blood, taken roughly 36 weeks after starting pembrolizumab. DNA for the CDR3: TGTGCCAGCAGTTTATCCTTGTTGAGGGCTGGGGCGTATTCACCCCTCCACTTT. Its protein product is CASSLSLLRAGAYSPLHF.